This TCR beta chain comes out of a study of shared clonotypes between healthy human individuals. The repertoire was sequenced with immunoSEQ multiplex PCR; TCRdb's copy has only in-frame clones and lacks some. The sample includes 2.5 million or so clones, roughly 92% of them seen just once. Material: naive CD4+ T cells sorted from blood. Subset specified: CD45RA+ positively selected. The origin of this receptor is a man aged 18 to 30 in good health.

The CDR3 sequence: CASSDRGLDYEQYF. In nucleotides, the CDR3 is TGTGCCAGCAGTGATAGGGGGCTGGACTACGAGCAGTACTTC. The chain carries TRBV6-1 and TRBJ2-7; the match to TRBD1 covers 7 bases. The CDR3 totals 14 residues. The germline V gene has CDR1 MNHNS and CDR2 SASEGT. V lost 3 bases, J lost 3 bases, and 5 bases stayed unmatched.